These T cell receptor beta chains were read from a single sample in a study of control samples from healthy donors and cancer patients. Repertoires were generated with immunoSEQ multiplex PCR, while TCRdb's copy carries only in-frame clones and drops some. The sample holds 390,000 or so clones, around 90% seen once. The specimen sequenced was PBMCs. The receptors were sampled from a man between 35 and 55 years old with head and neck cancer. CDR3s include the opening cysteine and the closing phenylalanine or tryptophan. The order of the fields is CDR3 length, V gene, D gene, J gene, clone size, CDR3 DNA, CDR3 protein. D genes are given only for firm matches. Size is stated for part of the rows, as once, few or many counts, or as a class when the clone is expanded.

cdr3_length: 18; v_call: TRBV5-1; d_call: TRBD1; j_call: TRBJ1-6; clone_size: -; cdr3_nt: TGCGCCAGCAGCCCTGGGGACAGGAGTGCCTCCTATAATTCACCCCTCCACTTT; cdr3_aa: CASSPGDRSASYNSPLHF
cdr3_length: 16; v_call: TRBV11-2; d_call: -; j_call: TRBJ2-7; clone_size: -; cdr3_nt: TGTGCCAGCAGCTTAGATCTCCGGGGTTTATCCTACGAGCAGTACTTC; cdr3_aa: CASSLDLRGLSYEQYF
cdr3_length: 16; v_call: TRBV20-1; d_call: TRBD2; j_call: TRBJ2-7; clone_size: -; cdr3_nt: TGCAGTGCTAGTCCTAGCGGGACTTGGGAGGGGTACGAGCAGTACTTC; cdr3_aa: CSASPSGTWEGYEQYF
cdr3_length: 13; v_call: TRBV18; d_call: -; j_call: TRBJ2-5; clone_size: -; cdr3_nt: TGTGCCAGCTCCCCGGCCCCACAAGAGACCCAGTACTTC; cdr3_aa: CASSPAPQETQYF
cdr3_length: 15; v_call: TRBV15; d_call: TRBD2; j_call: TRBJ2-1; clone_size: -; cdr3_nt: TGTGCCACCAGCAGAGAACTAGCGGGGACGTATGAGCAGTTCTTC; cdr3_aa: CATSRELAGTYEQFF
cdr3_length: 13; v_call: TRBV24-1; d_call: -; j_call: TRBJ1-1; clone_size: -; cdr3_nt: TGTGCCACCAGTGATTCTCGATTCACTGAAGCTTTCTTT; cdr3_aa: CATSDSRFTEAFF
cdr3_length: 14; v_call: TRBV5-6; d_call: -; j_call: TRBJ1-5; clone_size: once; cdr3_nt: TGTGCCAGCAGCCGGTGGGCAGCAGGGGAGCCCCAGCATTTT; cdr3_aa: CASSRWAAGEPQHF
cdr3_length: 13; v_call: TRBV7-3; d_call: -; j_call: TRBJ1-1; clone_size: few; cdr3_nt: TGTGCCAGCAGCTATTCAAAGGGGGCTGAAGCTTTCTTT; cdr3_aa: CASSYSKGAEAFF
cdr3_length: 14; v_call: TRBV4-1; d_call: -; j_call: TRBJ1-5; clone_size: -; cdr3_nt: TGCGCCAGCAGCCCCCTAATGGGCAATCAGCCCCAGCATTTT; cdr3_aa: CASSPLMGNQPQHF
cdr3_length: 16; v_call: TRBV4-2; d_call: -; j_call: TRBJ2-3; clone_size: few; cdr3_nt: TGTGCCAGCAGCCAAGATCAGGCGGGTGATATGGATACGCAGTATTTT; cdr3_aa: CASSQDQAGDMDTQYF
cdr3_length: 16; v_call: TRBV3-1/TRBV3-2; d_call: -; j_call: TRBJ2-1; clone_size: -; cdr3_nt: TGTGCCAGCAGCCAAGAAGGGGGGGGGCTCTACAATGAGCAGTTCTTC; cdr3_aa: CASSQEGGGLYNEQFF
cdr3_length: 14; v_call: TRBV30; d_call: TRBD1; j_call: TRBJ1-2; clone_size: -; cdr3_nt: TGTGCCTTCCGGCCGGACAGGGGGATAGGGGGCTACACCTTC; cdr3_aa: CAFRPDRGIGGYTF
cdr3_length: 14; v_call: TRBV2; d_call: -; j_call: TRBJ1-2; clone_size: -; cdr3_nt: TGTGCCAGCAGTGAATCGGCAGGTCCCTATGGCTACACCTTC; cdr3_aa: CASSESAGPYGYTF
cdr3_length: 13; v_call: TRBV15; d_call: -; j_call: TRBJ2-1; clone_size: -; cdr3_nt: TGTGCCACCAGCAGAGATCGGGTCAATGAGCAGTTCTTC; cdr3_aa: CATSRDRVNEQFF
cdr3_length: 13; v_call: TRBV9; d_call: -; j_call: TRBJ2-1; clone_size: -; cdr3_nt: TGTGCCAGCAGCACCGACATTCCGGGGGAGCAGTTCTTC; cdr3_aa: CASSTDIPGEQFF
cdr3_length: 14; v_call: TRBV6-6; d_call: -; j_call: TRBJ2-7; clone_size: -; cdr3_nt: TGTGCCAGCAGTTACTACTCCGACTCCTACGAGCAGTACTTC; cdr3_aa: CASSYYSDSYEQYF
cdr3_length: 16; v_call: TRBV4-2; d_call: TRBD2; j_call: TRBJ2-7; clone_size: -; cdr3_nt: TGTGCCAGCAGCCAAGTCTCCTGGGCGGGAGAAGGGGAGCAGTACTTC; cdr3_aa: CASSQVSWAGEGEQYF
cdr3_length: 16; v_call: TRBV3-1/TRBV3-2; d_call: -; j_call: TRBJ1-3; clone_size: -; cdr3_nt: TGTGCCAGCAGCCCGACACCGCACACCTCTGGAAACACCATATATTTT; cdr3_aa: CASSPTPHTSGNTIYF
cdr3_length: 16; v_call: TRBV18; d_call: -; j_call: TRBJ1-6; clone_size: -; cdr3_nt: TGTGCCAGCTCACGTAACGGGGCTAGCATGGATTCACCCCTCCACTTT; cdr3_aa: CASSRNGASMDSPLHF
cdr3_length: 18; v_call: TRBV6-8; d_call: -; j_call: TRBJ2-5; clone_size: -; cdr3_nt: TGTGCCAGCAGTTACTCGCCCCCCAGAAGGCCTCCTCAAGAGACCCAGTACTTC; cdr3_aa: CASSYSPPRRPPQETQYF
cdr3_length: 14; v_call: TRBV24-1; d_call: -; j_call: TRBJ1-5; clone_size: -; cdr3_nt: TGTGCCACCAGTTCGGGAAGTTTCAATCAGCCCCAGCATTTT; cdr3_aa: CATSSGSFNQPQHF
cdr3_length: 15; v_call: TRBV10-3; d_call: -; j_call: TRBJ1-2; clone_size: -; cdr3_nt: TGTGCCATCAGTGAGTTTGAGGACAGCCCGTATGGCTACACCTTC; cdr3_aa: CAISEFEDSPYGYTF
cdr3_length: 14; v_call: TRBV2; d_call: -; j_call: TRBJ1-1; clone_size: few; cdr3_nt: TGTGCCAGCAGCCATGGGGACGCCGGGGCTGAAGCTTTCTTT; cdr3_aa: CASSHGDAGAEAFF